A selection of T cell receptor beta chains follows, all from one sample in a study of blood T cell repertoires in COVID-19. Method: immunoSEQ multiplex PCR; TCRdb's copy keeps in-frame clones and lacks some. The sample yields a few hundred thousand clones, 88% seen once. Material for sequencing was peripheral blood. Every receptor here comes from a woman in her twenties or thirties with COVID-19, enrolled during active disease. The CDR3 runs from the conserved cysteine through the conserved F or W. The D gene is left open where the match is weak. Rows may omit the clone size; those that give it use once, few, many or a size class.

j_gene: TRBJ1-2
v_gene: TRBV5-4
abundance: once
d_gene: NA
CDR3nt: TGTGCCAGCAGCTTTTGGGGGCGGGAGGGCTATGGCTACACCTTC
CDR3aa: CASSFWGREGYGYTF

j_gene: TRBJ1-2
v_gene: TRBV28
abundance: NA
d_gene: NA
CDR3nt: TGTGCCAGCAGTTTTTCGGGGGATTTTTATGGCTACACCTTC
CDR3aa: CASSFSGDFYGYTF

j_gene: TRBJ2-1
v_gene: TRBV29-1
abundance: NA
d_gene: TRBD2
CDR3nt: TGCAGCGTTGCCGGGGGGGTACTCTCCTACAATGAGCAGTTCTTC
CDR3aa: CSVAGGVLSYNEQFF

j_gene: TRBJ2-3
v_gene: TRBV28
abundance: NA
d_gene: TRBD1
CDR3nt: TGTGCCAGCAGCGCGGGACAGGATGGCACAGATACGCAGTATTTT
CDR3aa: CASSAGQDGTDTQYF

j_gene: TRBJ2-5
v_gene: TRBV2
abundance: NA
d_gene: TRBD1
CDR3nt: TGTGCCAGCACGCCGACAGGGGGCGAGACCCAGTACTTC
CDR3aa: CASTPTGGETQYF

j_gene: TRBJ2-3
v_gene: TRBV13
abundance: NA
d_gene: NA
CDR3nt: TGTGCCAGCAGCTTAGCAGACGGGGTGGATACGCAGTATTTT
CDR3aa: CASSLADGVDTQYF

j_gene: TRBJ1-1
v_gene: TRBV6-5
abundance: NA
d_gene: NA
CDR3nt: TGTGCCAGCAGACCCGAGTTGAGTTACACTGAAGCTTTCTTT
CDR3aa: CASRPELSYTEAFF

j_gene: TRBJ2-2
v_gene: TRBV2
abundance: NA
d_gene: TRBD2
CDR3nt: TGTGCCAGCAGTGAAGCGGGGGGGGCCGGGGAGCTGTTTTTT
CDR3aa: CASSEAGGAGELFF

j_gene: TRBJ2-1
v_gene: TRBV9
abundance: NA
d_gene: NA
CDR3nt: TGTGCCAGCAGTAGGGGGGGCGCGGACAATGAGCAGTTCTTC
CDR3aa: CASSRGGADNEQFF

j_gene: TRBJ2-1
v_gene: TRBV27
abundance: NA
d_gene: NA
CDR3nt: TGTGCCAGCAGTTTAGGGCCCCAGGGATACAATGAGCAGTTCTTC
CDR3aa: CASSLGPQGYNEQFF

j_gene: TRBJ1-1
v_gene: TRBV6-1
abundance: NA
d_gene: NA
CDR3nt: TGTGCCAGCCGTGCTTCCAAACGGACTATGAACACTGAAGCTTTCTTT
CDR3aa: CASRASKRTMNTEAFF

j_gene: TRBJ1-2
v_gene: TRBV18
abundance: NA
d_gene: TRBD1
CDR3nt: TGTGCCAGCTCGGCTCGAAGTCCGGGACAGGGGAACTATGGCTACACCTTC
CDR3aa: CASSARSPGQGNYGYTF

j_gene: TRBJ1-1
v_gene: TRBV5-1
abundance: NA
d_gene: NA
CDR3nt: TGCGCCAGCAGCAACCAGAGGGTGGTTACTGAAGCTTTCTTT
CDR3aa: CASSNQRVVTEAFF

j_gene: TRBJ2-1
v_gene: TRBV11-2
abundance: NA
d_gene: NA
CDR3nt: TGTGCCAGCAGCTCGAACCAACTAGCCAACAATGAGCAGTTCTTC
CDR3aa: CASSSNQLANNEQFF

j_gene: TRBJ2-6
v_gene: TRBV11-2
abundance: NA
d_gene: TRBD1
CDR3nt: TGTGCCAGCAGCTTGGGACAGCCCTCTGGGGCCAACGTCCTGACTTTC
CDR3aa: CASSLGQPSGANVLTF

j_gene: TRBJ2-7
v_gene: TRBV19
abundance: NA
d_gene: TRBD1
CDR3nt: TGTGCCAGTAGTGACGGGGGACAGGGGGCCTACGAGCAGTACTTC
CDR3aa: CASSDGGQGAYEQYF

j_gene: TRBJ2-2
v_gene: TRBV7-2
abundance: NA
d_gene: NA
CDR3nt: TGTGCCAGCAGCTTACTGGGGGGGGCTACCGGGGAGCTGTTTTTT
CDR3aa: CASSLLGGATGELFF

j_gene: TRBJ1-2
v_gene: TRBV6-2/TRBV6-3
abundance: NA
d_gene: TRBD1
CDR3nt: TGTGCCAGCAGCCCGGGACAGGGTGGTTATGGCTACACCTTC
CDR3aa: CASSPGQGGYGYTF

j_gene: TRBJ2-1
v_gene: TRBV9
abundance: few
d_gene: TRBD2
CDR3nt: TGTGCCAGCAGCGTAGTTTCCGGGACTAGCGGGAGCTCCTACAATGAGCAGTTCTTC
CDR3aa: CASSVVSGTSGSSYNEQFF

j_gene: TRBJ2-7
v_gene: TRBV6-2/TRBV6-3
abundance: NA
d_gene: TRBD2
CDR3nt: TGTGCCAGCAGCATTAAGCGGGGGCTGCATTCCTACGAGCAGTACTTC
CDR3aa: CASSIKRGLHSYEQYF

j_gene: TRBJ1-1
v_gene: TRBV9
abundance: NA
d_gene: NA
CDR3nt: TGTGCCAGCGGTAGGGGTTCCCAGGGTGCTGAAGCTTTCTTT
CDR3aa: CASGRGSQGAEAFF

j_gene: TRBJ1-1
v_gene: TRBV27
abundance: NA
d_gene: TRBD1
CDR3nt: TGTGCCAGCAGTTTAGGCCCCGGGGTGACAGGGTGGGGCACTGAAGCTTTCTTT
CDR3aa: CASSLGPGVTGWGTEAFF

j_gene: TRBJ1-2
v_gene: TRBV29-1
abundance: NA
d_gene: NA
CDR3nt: TGCAGCGTTGTAACAGGGTCCCATGGCTACACCTTC
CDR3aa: CSVVTGSHGYTF

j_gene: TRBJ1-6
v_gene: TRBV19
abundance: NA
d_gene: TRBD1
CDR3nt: TGTGCCAGCCAACGGGACAGGACAAATAATTCACCCCTCCACTTT
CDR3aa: CASQRDRTNNSPLHF

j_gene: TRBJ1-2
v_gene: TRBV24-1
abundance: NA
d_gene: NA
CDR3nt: TGTGCCACCAGTGATGAGGGCTATGGCTACACCTTC
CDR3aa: CATSDEGYGYTF

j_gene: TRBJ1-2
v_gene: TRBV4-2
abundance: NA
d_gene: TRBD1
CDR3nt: TGTGCCAGCAGCCCCGATATGGGACAGGGCGACACCTTC
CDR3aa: CASSPDMGQGDTF

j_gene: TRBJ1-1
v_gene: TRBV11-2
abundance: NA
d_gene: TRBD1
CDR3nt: TGTGCCAGCAGCCACCCGTGGTGGGACAGCAAGAACACTGAAGCTTTCTTT
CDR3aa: CASSHPWWDSKNTEAFF

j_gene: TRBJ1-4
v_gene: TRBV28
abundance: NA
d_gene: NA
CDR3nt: TGTGCCAGCAGTTTAGCGGGAGGGGAGGGTGAAAAACTGTTTTTT
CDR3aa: CASSLAGGEGEKLFF

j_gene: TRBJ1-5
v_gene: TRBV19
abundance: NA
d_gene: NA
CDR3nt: TGTGCCAGTAGTATTGGGCAGATGAATCAGCCCCAGCATTTT
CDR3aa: CASSIGQMNQPQHF

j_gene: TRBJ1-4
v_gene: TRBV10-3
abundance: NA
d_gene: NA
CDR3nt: TGTGCCATCAGTGAGGCCGGGACTATAGGGGAAAAACTGTTTTTT
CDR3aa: CAISEAGTIGEKLFF

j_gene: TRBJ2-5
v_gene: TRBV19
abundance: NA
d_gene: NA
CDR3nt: TGTGCCAGTAGTATAGGGCTCCAAGAGACCCAGTACTTC
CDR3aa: CASSIGLQETQYF

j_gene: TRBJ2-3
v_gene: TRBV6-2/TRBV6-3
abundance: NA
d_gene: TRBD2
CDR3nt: TGTGCCAGCAGTTACAGGCTAGCGGGAGTGTCAGATACGCAGTATTTT
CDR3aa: CASSYRLAGVSDTQYF

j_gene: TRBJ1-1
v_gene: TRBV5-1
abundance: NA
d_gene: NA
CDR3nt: TGCGCCAGCACCGCAATCGGGGGGAACACTGAAGCTTTCTTT
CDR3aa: CASTAIGGNTEAFF

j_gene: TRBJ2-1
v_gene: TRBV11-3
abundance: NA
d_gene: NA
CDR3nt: TGTGCCAGCAGCCCAGGTCTAGCGGAAGGGGGGTTCTTC
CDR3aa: CASSPGLAEGGFF

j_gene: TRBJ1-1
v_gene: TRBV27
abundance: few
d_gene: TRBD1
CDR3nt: TGTGCCAGCAGTTTTGGGACAGGGGCTGAAGCTTTCTTT
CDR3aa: CASSFGTGAEAFF

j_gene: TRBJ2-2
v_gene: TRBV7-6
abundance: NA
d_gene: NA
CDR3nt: TGTGCCAGCAGCCCCGGTGCGACGAACACCGGGGAGCTGTTTTTT
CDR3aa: CASSPGATNTGELFF

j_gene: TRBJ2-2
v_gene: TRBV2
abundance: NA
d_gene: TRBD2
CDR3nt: TGTGCCAGCAGTGACCCGGGGGGGAGTGGCACCGGGGAGCTGTTTTTT
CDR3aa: CASSDPGGSGTGELFF

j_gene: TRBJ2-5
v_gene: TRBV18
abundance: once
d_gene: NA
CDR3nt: TGTGCCAGCTCACTCCGACTAGGAAGTTCGGAGACCCAGTACTTC
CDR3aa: CASSLRLGSSETQYF

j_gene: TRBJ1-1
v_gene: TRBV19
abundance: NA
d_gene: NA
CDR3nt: TGTGCCAGTAGTATAGATCTTGAGGCCACTGAAGCTTTCTTT
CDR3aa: CASSIDLEATEAFF

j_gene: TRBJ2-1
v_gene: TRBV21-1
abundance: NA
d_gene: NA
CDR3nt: TGTGCCAGCAGCAAGTTAGGAGTCAAGGGCAGGGGGGTCAGTGAGCAGTTCTTC
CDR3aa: CASSKLGVKGRGVSEQFF

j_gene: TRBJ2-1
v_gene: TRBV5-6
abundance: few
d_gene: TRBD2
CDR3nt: TGTGCCAGCAGCTCCCCCGGGACTAGTGGTTACAATGAGCAGTTCTTC
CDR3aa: CASSSPGTSGYNEQFF

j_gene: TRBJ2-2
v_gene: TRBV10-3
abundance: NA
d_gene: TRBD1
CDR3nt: TGTGCCATCAGTGGGACAGGGGGAAACACCGGGGAGCTGTTTTTT
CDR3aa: CAISGTGGNTGELFF

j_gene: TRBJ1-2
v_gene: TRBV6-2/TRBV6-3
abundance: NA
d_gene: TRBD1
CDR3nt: TGTGCCAGCAGTAAGGGGACAGGCTATGGCTACACCTTC
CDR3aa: CASSKGTGYGYTF

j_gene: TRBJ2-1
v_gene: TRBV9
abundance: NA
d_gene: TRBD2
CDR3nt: TGTGCCAGCAGCGTGGACGCTCCGGGACTAGCGGGAGTTGAGCAGTTCTTC
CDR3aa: CASSVDAPGLAGVEQFF

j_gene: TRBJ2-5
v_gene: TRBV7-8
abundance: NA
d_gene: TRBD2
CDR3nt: TGTGCCAGCAGCTCAGGCGGTCGGGGGGTGGGGGAGACCCAGTACTTC
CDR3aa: CASSSGGRGVGETQYF

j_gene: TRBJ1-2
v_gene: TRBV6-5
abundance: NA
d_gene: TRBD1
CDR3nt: TGTGCCAGCAGTTACCGGGACAGGGGGTATGGCTACACCTTC
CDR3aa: CASSYRDRGYGYTF